This passage covers 19 T cell receptor beta chains from one sample sequenced in a study of blood T cell repertoires in COVID-19. Data came from immunoSEQ multiplex PCR; TCRdb stores just in-frame clones and leaves some out. The data contain 300,000 to 350,000 clones, around 90% of them singletons. Source material: peripheral blood. These receptors were collected from a man between 18 and 29 years old with active or convalescent COVID-19.

The chain is built from TRBV12-5 and TRBJ2-5, with D tentatively TRBD1 (6 bases). Germline V CDR1 and CDR2: LGHNT, FRNRAP. V gave up 2 bases and J gave up 5 bases, with 24 bases separating them. There are 18 residues in the CDR3. The CDR3 DNA sequence: TGTGCTAGTGGTTTGACCTACAACCCCACAGGGAGTCGCGAGACCCAGTACTTC. Its protein is CASGLTYNPTGSRETQYF.

The chain couples TRBV12-3 or TRBV12-4 to TRBJ1-1, with D unresolved. V lost 9 bases to trimming and J lost 2 bases, with 13 bases between them. The CDR3 length is 13 residues. The CDR3 sequence: CASSVALNTEAFF. Written as DNA, the CDR3 is TGTGCCAGTTCCGTAGCTCTCAACACTGAAGCTTTCTTT.

The chain employs TRBV7-9 and TRBJ1-6; 8 bases are shared with TRBD1. Per germline, CDR1 SEHNR and CDR2 FQNEAQ (reference sequence). V lost 7 bases, J lost 7 bases, and 6 bases stayed unmatched. The CDR3 length is 14 residues. The CDR3 protein is CASTPGQENSPLHF. The CDR3 nucleotides read TGTGCCAGCACCCCGGGACAGGAAAATTCACCCCTCCACTTT.

The rearrangement links TRBV7-8 to TRBJ2-5; 7 bases fit TRBD2. The CDR3 consists of 15 residues. V gave up 6 bases and J gave up 3 bases; unmatched junction bases: 10. Germline-derived CDR1 and CDR2 are SGHVS and FQNEAQ. The CDR3 DNA reads TGTGCCAGCAGAAGCCCGGGGAGGGCCAAAGAGACCCAGTACTTC. Encoded protein: CASRSPGRAKETQYF. The entire variable domain, with the rest obtained from reference TRBV7-8 and TRBJ2-5, is as follows: GAGVSQSPRYKVAKRGQDVALRCDPISGHVSLFWYQQALGQGPEFLTYFQNEAQLDKSGLPSDRFFAERPEGSVSTLKIQRTQQEDSAVYLCASRSPGRAKETQYFGPGTRLLVL.

The chain employs TRBV7-9 and TRBJ2-7, with D uncertain. V was pared by 2 bases and J by 3 bases, with 14 bases between. The CDR3 runs to 15 residues. Germline V gives CDR1 SEHNR, CDR2 FQNEAQ (reference sequence). The CDR3 protein is CASSLYVATYYEQYF. For the CDR3, the DNA is TGTGCCAGCAGCTTATACGTCGCCACATACTACGAGCAGTACTTC. The full variable domain, rest sourced from reference TRBV7-9 and TRBJ2-7, is DTGVSQNPRHKITKRGQNVTFRCDPISEHNRLYWYRQTLGQGPEFLTYFQNEAQLEKSRLLSDRFSAERPKGSFSTLEIQRTEQGDSAMYLCASSLYVATYYEQYFGPGTRLTVT.

This sequence joins TRBV15 and TRBJ2-3; 8 nucleotides match TRBD2. Trimming removed 0 bases from V and 3 bases from J; junction bases left unmatched: 5. This CDR3 spans 16 amino acids. Per the germline V gene, CDR1 is LNHNV and CDR2 is YYDKDF (reference sequence). The CDR3 protein is CATSRDQAGVTDTQYF. CDR3 nucleotide sequence: TGTGCCACCAGCAGAGATCAAGCGGGGGTGACAGATACGCAGTATTTT.

The chain joins TRBV6-2 or TRBV6-3 to TRBJ1-2, with unresolved D. The V end lost 5 bases, the J end lost 4 bases, and 11 bases lay between the germline ends. From germline, CDR1 is MNHEY and CDR2 SVGEGT. The CDR3 is 13 amino acids. The DNA of the CDR3 is TGTGCCAGCAGTCCCGGGGAGGTCTATGGCTACACCTTC. Protein: CASSPGEVYGYTF.

The sample holds a few counts of this clone. The chain carries TRBV5-1 and TRBJ2-1; TRBD2 agrees at 13 bases. Germline CDR1 reads SGHRS; CDR2 reads YFSETQ. The CDR3 extends over 16 amino acids. Trimming took 3 bases from V and 6 from J; bases not matched to a gene: 6. The CDR3 bases are TGCGCCAGCAGCTCGCAACTAGCGGGAGGGTTCAATGAGCAGTTCTTC. As protein: CASSSQLAGGFNEQFF.

This clone was detected a few times. The V call is TRBV10-3, the J call TRBJ2-7, with a tentative D call TRBD2 (6 bases). This CDR3 contains 13 residues. Looked up from germline, CDR1 is ENHRY and CDR2 is SYGVKD. Trimming pared 8 bases from V and 3 bases from J, leaving 14 bases between. For the CDR3, the DNA is TGTGCCATCGGACGGACTAATGTCTACGAGCAGTACTTC. It codes for CAIGRTNVYEQYF.

The chain recombines TRBV15 with TRBJ2-2; TRBD2 might be the D (6 bases). The V end was cut by 6 bases, the J end by 5 bases, with 10 bases between. Germline CDR1 LNHNV, CDR2 YYDKDF (reference sequence). The CDR3 runs to 13 residues. The CDR3 nucleotides read TGTGCCACCAGTCGCCGGGGGACCGGGGAGCTGTTTTTT. As protein: CATSRRGTGELFF.

The chain employs TRBV2 and TRBJ2-7, with a weak D call TRBD1 (5 bases). From germline, CDR1 is SNHLY and CDR2 FYNNEI. This CDR3 has 14 residues. Trimming removed 10 bases from V and 0 bases from J, with 16 bases in between. DNA for the CDR3: TGTGCCAAGAAACTGCAGGGTAACTCCTACGAGCAGTACTTC. Translation gives CAKKLQGNSYEQYF.

V and J are TRBV2 and TRBJ1-5; 10 nucleotides agree with TRBD1. CDR3 length: 19 residues. Germline CDR1 SNHLY, CDR2 FYNNEI. Germline trimming cut 4 bases from V and 1 base from J; bases unmatched to any gene: 13. Here the CDR3 DNA reads TGTGCCAGCAGTGTACCGGGACAGGGGTCACCTTTAAGCAATCAGCCCCAGCATTTT. Protein product: CASSVPGQGSPLSNQPQHF.

This sequence joins TRBV3-1 (or the pseudogene TRBV3-2) and TRBJ2-1; 7 nucleotides agree with TRBD2. The CDR3 is 15 amino acids. V trimming: 3 bases; J trimming: 4 bases; junction bases outside the gene matches: 6. Germline values: CDR1 LGHDT, CDR2 YNNKEL (reference sequence). The CDR3 reads CASSHSLAVYNEQFF. CDR3 sequence (DNA): TGTGCCAGCAGCCATAGTCTAGCGGTTTACAATGAGCAGTTCTTC.

This clone came up a few times. This chain connects TRBV5-8 to TRBJ2-5; possibly TRBD1 for D (6 bases). CDR1 is SGHTS and CDR2 is YDEGEE in the germline V gene. The CDR3 totals 17 residues. The V gene lost 7 bases and the J gene lost 3 bases, with 25 bases spanning the gap. As DNA, the CDR3 is TGTGCCAGCGGCCCCTTGGGGGCAGGGCGGTACAAAGAGACCCAGTACTTC. It encodes CASGPLGAGRYKETQYF.

CDR3 amino acids: CASTRGKEQFF. The CDR3 nucleotides read TGTGCCAGCACGCGGGGGAAGGAACAGTTCTTC. This chain joins TRBV27 and TRBJ2-1; 7 bases are a match to TRBD2. Germline trimming cut 7 bases from V and 13 bases from J; bases unmatched to any gene: 7. The CDR3 length is 11 residues. In germline, CDR1 is MNHEY, CDR2 SMNVEV (reference sequence).

The chain is built from TRBV4-1 and TRBJ1-5; D is ambiguous. Germline V CDR1 and CDR2: MGHRA, YSYEKL. The CDR3 runs 14 residues. V shed 1 base and J shed 7 bases, with 11 bases lying between them. The CDR3 spells CASSQGPGGQPQHF. In DNA form, the CDR3 reads TGCGCCAGCAGCCAAGGTCCCGGAGGCCAGCCCCAGCATTTT.

This clone was observed once. This rearrangement joins TRBV14 to TRBJ1-1; D is unresolved. This CDR3 is built from 15 residues. Trimming left V 1 base short and J 4 bases short, with 13 bases between. Per the germline V gene, CDR1 is SGHDN and CDR2 is FVKESK. The CDR3 protein is CASSQVQIRGTEAFF. CDR3 coding DNA: TGTGCCAGCAGCCAAGTTCAAATTCGGGGCACTGAAGCTTTCTTT.

J is TRBJ1-3 and V is TRBV7-2; possibly TRBD1 for D (5 bases). The CDR3 length is 15 residues. The ends were cut back, 4 bases at V and 2 bases at J, with 12 bases in the middle. Germline V gene data show CDR1 as SGHTA and CDR2 as FQGNSA. The CDR3 region has the DNA TGTGCCAGCAGCTCCTTGGACAAAGCTGGAAACACCATATATTTT. This gives the protein CASSSLDKAGNTIYF. The variable domain in full, with the rest retrieved from reference TRBV7-2 and TRBJ1-3, is GAGVSQSPSNKVTEKGKDVELRCDPISGHTALYWYRQSLGQGLEFLIYFQGNSAPDKSGLPSDRFSAERTGGSVSTLTIQRTQQEDSAVYLCASSSLDKAGNTIYFGEGSWLTVV.

The chain uses TRBV5-1 and TRBJ1-1, with D perhaps TRBD1 (6 bases). CDR3 size: 13 residues. With 4 bases removed from V and 2 bases from J, the gap between germline ends came to 9 bases. Germline CDR1 is SGHRS and CDR2 is YFSETQ. The CDR3 protein is CASSEDSNTEAFF. The DNA of the CDR3 is TGCGCCAGCAGCGAGGACAGTAACACTGAAGCTTTCTTT.